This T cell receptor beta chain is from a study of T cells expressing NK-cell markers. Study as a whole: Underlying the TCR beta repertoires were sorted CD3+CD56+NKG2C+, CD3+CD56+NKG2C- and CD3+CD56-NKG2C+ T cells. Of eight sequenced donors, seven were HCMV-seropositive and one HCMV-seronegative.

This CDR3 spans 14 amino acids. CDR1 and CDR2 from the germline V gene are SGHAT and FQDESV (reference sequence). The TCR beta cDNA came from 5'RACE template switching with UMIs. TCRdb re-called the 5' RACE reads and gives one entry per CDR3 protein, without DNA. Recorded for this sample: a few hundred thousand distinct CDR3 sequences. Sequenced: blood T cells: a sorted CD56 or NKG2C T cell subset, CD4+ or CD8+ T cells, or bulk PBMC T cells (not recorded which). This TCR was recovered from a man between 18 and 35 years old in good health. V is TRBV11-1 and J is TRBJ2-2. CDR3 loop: CASSLVQAHGELFF.